The clone carrying this TCR beta chain appeared many times. As yet, its antigen is unknown. Using a J-beta primer mix together with a sample-barcoded 5' primer, a second PCR was run for roughly 7 to 11 cycles. TCRdb reanalysed the 5' RACE reads using MiXCR and keeps one entry per CDR3 protein. This sample has 1.4 million to 1.5 million distinct CDR3 sequences, with approximately 40% found just once. These data come from a study of blood T cells in healthy people across ages. Regarding the study as a whole: A conclusive naive versus antigen-experienced comparison was prevented by the unsorted PBMCs. Long-lived donors had more naive CD4+ cells and higher diversity than aged donors. While age rose, TCR beta diversity per million T cells dropped in a roughly linear way.

The CDR3 consists of 14 residues. The germline gives CDR1 MNHEY, CDR2 SMNVEV (reference sequence). Trimming took 7 bases from V and 14 from J; bases not matched to a gene: 14. The V and J genes are TRBV27 and TRBJ2-3, with 11 nucleotides matching TRBD2. The sample consisted of blood. The clonotype comes from a woman aged 18 to 35 in good health. CDR3 amino acids: CASNLGTSGSGWYF. The CDR3 DNA reads TGTGCCAGCAACCTCGGGACTAGCGGATCTGGGTGGTATTTT.